This T cell receptor (beta chain) was identified in a study of cytomegalovirus exposure and HLA in healthy donors. The study ran its PCR with 60 Vbeta and 13 Jbeta primers. TCRdb's table, derived via immunoSEQ multiplex PCR, lists solely in-frame clones and lacks some. The sample consists of around 230,000 clones, just under 80% of them appearing once. As regards this clone: Antigen specificity is unknown. Different DNA sequences within this sample yield the same CDR3.

CDR3 length: 13 residues. V was trimmed by 0 bases and J by 7 bases, leaving 7 bases between them. In germline, CDR1 is MNHEY, CDR2 SVGAGI. Overall study results and limits: Fewer N-insertions (relative to the approximately 700-donor mean) were reportedly seen in an Asian-associated ancestry cluster in a later analysis. Later analysis identified 15,000 to 20,000 TCR beta sequences associated with HLA alleles, using a false discovery rate threshold of 0.05.

The chain links TRBV6-5 to TRBJ1-5, with D tentatively TRBD1 (5 bases). The specimen sequenced was PBMCs. This clonotype was sampled from a boy between 10 and 17 years old in good health and CMV-seronegative. CDR3 in amino acids: CASSYSRGQPQHF. For the CDR3, the DNA is TGTGCCAGCAGTTACTCTAGGGGCCAGCCCCAGCATTTT.